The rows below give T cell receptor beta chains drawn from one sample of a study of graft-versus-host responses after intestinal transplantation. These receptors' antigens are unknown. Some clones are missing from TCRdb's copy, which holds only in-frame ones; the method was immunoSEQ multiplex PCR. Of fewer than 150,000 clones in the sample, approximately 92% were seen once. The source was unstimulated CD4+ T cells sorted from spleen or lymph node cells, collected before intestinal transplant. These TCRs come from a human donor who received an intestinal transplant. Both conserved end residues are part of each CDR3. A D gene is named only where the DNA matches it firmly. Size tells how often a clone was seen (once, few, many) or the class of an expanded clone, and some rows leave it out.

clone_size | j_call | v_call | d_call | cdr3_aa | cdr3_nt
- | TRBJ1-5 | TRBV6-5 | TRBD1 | CASSPGTGVGQPQHF | TGTGCCAGCAGCCCCGGGACAGGGGTCGGTCAGCCCCAGCATTTT
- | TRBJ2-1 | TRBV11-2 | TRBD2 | CASSKHLAGGPNEQFF | TGTGCCAGCAGCAAACACCTAGCGGGGGGACCCAATGAGCAGTTCTTC
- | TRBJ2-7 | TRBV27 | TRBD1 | CASGTGSTYEQYF | TGTGCCAGCGGGACAGGAAGCACCTACGAGCAGTACTTC
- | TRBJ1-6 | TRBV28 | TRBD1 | CASRPTGSNSPLHF | TGTGCCAGCAGGCCGACAGGGAGTAATTCACCCCTCCACTTT
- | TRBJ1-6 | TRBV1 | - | CTSSQELKTGRYNSPLHF | TGCACCAGCAGCCAAGAACTAAAAACGGGACGGTATAATTCACCCCTCCACTTT
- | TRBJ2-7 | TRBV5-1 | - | CASSLGREVIYEQYF | TGCGCCAGCAGCTTGGGTAGGGAGGTCATCTACGAGCAGTACTTC
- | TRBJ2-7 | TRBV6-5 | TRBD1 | CASSSMGQGGEQYF | TGTGCCAGCAGTTCGATGGGACAGGGGGGCGAGCAGTACTTC
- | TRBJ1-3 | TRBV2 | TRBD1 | CASGQDGNTIYF | TGTGCCAGCGGACAGGACGGAAACACCATATATTTT
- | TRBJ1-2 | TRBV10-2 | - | CASSESIGTLYTF | TGCGCCAGCAGTGAGTCGATTGGGACGCTGTACACCTTC
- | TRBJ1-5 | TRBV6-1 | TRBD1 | CASSGDPTGNQPQHF | TGTGCCAGCAGTGGAGATCCGACAGGGAATCAGCCCCAGCATTTT
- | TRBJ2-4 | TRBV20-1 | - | CSGAGRDIQYF | TGCAGCGGGGCGGGGCGGGACATTCAGTACTTC
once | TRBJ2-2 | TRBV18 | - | CASSPLGALNTGELFF | TGTGCCAGCTCACCATTGGGGGCACTGAACACCGGGGAGCTGTTTTTT
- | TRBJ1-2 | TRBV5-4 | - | CASKGTNYGYTF | TGTGCCAGTAAAGGGACTAACTATGGCTACACCTTC
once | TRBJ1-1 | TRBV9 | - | CASSPLESRPRKTEAFF | TGTGCCAGCAGCCCACTGGAATCGAGGCCGAGGAAGACTGAAGCTTTCTTT
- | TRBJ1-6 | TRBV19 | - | CASSIVRDGNSPLHF | TGTGCCAGTAGTATTGTCAGGGATGGGAATTCACCCCTCCACTTT
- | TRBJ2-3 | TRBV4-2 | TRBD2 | CASSPLTQLAGGHGDTQYF | TGTGCCAGCAGCCCACTAACCCAACTAGCGGGGGGGCACGGAGATACGCAGTATTTT
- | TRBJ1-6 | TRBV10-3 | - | CAITNGGGNSPLHF | TGTGCCATCACGAACGGGGGCGGAAATTCACCCCTCCACTTT
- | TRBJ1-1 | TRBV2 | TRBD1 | CASNPGQENTEAFF | TGTGCCAGCAACCCGGGACAGGAGAACACTGAAGCTTTCTTT
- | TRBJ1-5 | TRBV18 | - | CASSPDTGQPQHF | TGTGCCAGCTCACCGGATACGGGACAGCCCCAGCATTTT
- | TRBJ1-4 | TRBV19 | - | CASSMGATNEKLFF | TGTGCCAGTAGTATGGGTGCAACTAATGAAAAACTGTTTTTT
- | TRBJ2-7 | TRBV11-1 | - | CASSLQGTSYEQYF | TGTGCCAGCAGCTTACAGGGGACCTCCTACGAGCAGTACTTC
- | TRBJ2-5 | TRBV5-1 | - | CASSRGETQYF | TGCGCCAGCAGTCGTGGGGAGACCCAGTACTTC
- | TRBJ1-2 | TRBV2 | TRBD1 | CASRTGPSMRYTF | TGTGCCAGTAGGACAGGGCCATCTATGCGGTACACCTTC
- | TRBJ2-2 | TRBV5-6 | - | CASSHPGGTGELFF | TGTGCCAGCAGTCACCCTGGGGGCACCGGGGAGCTGTTTTTT
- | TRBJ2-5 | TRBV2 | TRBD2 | CASSAYLTSAQETQYF | TGTGCCAGCAGTGCGTATCTCACTAGCGCTCAAGAGACCCAGTACTTC
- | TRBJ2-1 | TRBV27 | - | CASRNSNEQFF | TGTGCCAGCAGGAACAGCAATGAGCAGTTCTTC
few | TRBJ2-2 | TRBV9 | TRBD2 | CASSYQAGGGTGELFF | TGTGCCAGCAGCTATCAAGCGGGGGGAGGGACCGGGGAGCTGTTTTTT
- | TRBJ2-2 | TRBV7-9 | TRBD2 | CASSHWRGGQYTGELFF | TGTGCCAGCAGCCACTGGCGGGGGGGCCAATATACCGGGGAGCTGTTTTTT
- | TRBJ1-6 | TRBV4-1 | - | CASSQVENSPLHF | TGCGCCAGCAGCCAAGTGGAAAATTCACCCCTCCACTTT
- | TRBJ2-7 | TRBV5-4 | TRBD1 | CASSFRDRAYEQYF | TGTGCCAGCAGCTTCCGGGACAGGGCCTACGAGCAGTACTTC
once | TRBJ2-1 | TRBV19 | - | CASSIRQEQFF | TGTGCCAGTAGTATACGCCAGGAACAGTTCTTC
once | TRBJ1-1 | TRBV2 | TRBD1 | CASSGDRRGGVAFF | TGTGCCAGCAGTGGGGACAGGCGGGGGGGGGTAGCTTTCTTT
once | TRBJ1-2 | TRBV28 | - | CASGKARYGYTF | TGTGCCAGCGGGAAGGCCCGCTATGGCTACACCTTC
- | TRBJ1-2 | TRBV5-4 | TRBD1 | CASSSTGLPGYTF | TGTGCCAGCAGCTCGACAGGGCTTCCCGGCTACACCTTC
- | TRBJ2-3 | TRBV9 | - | CASSQTGADTQYF | TGTGCCAGCAGCCAAACTGGAGCAGATACGCAGTATTTT
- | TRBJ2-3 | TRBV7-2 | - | CASSLGTDTQYF | TGTGCCAGCAGCTTGGGCACAGATACGCAGTATTTT
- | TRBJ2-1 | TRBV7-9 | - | CASSPRSGQRSYNEQFF | TGTGCCAGCAGCCCACGGAGTGGACAGAGGTCCTACAATGAGCAGTTCTTC
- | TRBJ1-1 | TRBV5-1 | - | CASSFTRRVNTEAFF | TGCGCCAGCAGCTTTACCCGGCGGGTAAACACTGAAGCTTTCTTT
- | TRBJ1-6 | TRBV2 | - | CASSVDLGSPLHF | TGTGCCAGCAGTGTGGACCTTGGGTCACCCCTCCACTTT
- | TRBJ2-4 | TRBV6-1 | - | CASSPMVGVDIQHF | TGTGCCAGCAGCCCAATGGTAGGGGTGGACATTCAGCACTTC
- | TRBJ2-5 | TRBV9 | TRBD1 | CASSVVGTGQETQYF | TGTGCCAGCAGCGTAGTAGGGACAGGACAAGAGACCCAGTACTTC